One sample yielded the 26 T cell receptor beta chains listed below, sequenced in a study of post-analysis software for immune sequencing data. General study points: When patients were compared with controls, a handful of TRBV segments were more frequent, TRBV5-6, TRBV5-1 and TRBV20-1 among them.

Antigens of these TCRs are unknown. Each TCR beta cDNA library carried unique molecular identifiers. TCRdb reprocessed the PCR reads via MiXCR and lists one record per CDR3 protein. Altogether about 820,000 distinct CDR3 sequences are present, 53% being singletons, with the ten largest covering 4.6%. Source material: blood. These receptors originate from a girl between 5 and 17 years old with multiple sclerosis.

This clonotype appeared a few times. The chain is built from TRBV29-1 and TRBJ2-7; 7 bases map to TRBD1. The DNA end favors TRBJ2-5, so the J call may be wrong. Germline CDR1 SQVTM, CDR2 ANQGSEA. The CDR3 sequence is 15 residues long. In nucleotides, the CDR3 is TGCAGCGTTCCCGGACAGGCAGGGCCGAGGGAGACCCAGTACTTC. Encoded protein: CSVPGQAGPRETQYF.

Here the CDR3 reads CASSLELYNEQFF. CDR3 sequence (DNA): TGTGCCAGCAGTTTGGAGCTCTACAATGAGCAGTTCTTC. The genes are TRBV12-3 or TRBV12-4 and TRBJ2-1, with no clear D. This CDR3 contains 13 residues. The V end was cut by 3 bases, the J end by 3 bases, with 6 bases between.

The chain recombines TRBV12-3 or TRBV12-4 with TRBJ2-5, with D possibly matching TRBD1 (6 bases). Deletions cut 6 bases from V and 1 base from J, with 9 bases between. The CDR3 sequence is 13 residues long. The CDR3 DNA reads TGTGCCAGCAGAACAGGGTCCCAAGAGACCCAGTACTTC. Its translation is CASRTGSQETQYF.

The chain is built from TRBV5-1 and TRBJ2-5, with 7 bases fitting TRBD1. V shed 2 bases and J 2 bases; nucleotides not matched to a gene: 3. Germline V gene data show CDR1 as SGHRS and CDR2 as YFSETQ. This CDR3 contains 14 residues. In nucleotides, the CDR3 is TGCGCCAGCAGCTTTGACAGGGCACAAGAGACCCAGTACTTC. Residues: CASSFDRAQETQYF.

The chain has TRBV20-1 and TRBJ1-2, with D unclear. Trimming left V 6 bases short and J 4 bases short, with 15 bases between. The CDR3 length is 13 residues. CDR1 is DFQATT and CDR2 is SNEGSKA in the germline V gene (reference sequence). In nucleotides, the CDR3 is TGCAGTGCGGGGAGTGAGGGTGTCTATGGCTACACCTTC. It specifies CSAGSEGVYGYTF.

The CDR3 sequence: CASSSDGTSGYEQYF. Written as DNA, the CDR3 is TGTGCCAGCAGCTCAGACGGGACTAGCGGGTACGAGCAGTACTTC. The chain links TRBV7-3 to TRBJ2-7; 12 bases line up with TRBD2. The V gene end was trimmed by 4 bases and the J gene end by 4 bases; junction bases not matched to a gene: 5. The CDR3 spans 15 residues. CDR1 and CDR2 (germline): SGHTA, FQGTGA.

V and J are TRBV7-9 and TRBJ1-2; D possibly corresponds to TRBD1 (5 bases). V lost 6 bases to trimming and J lost 2 bases, with 19 bases between them. CDR1 SEHNR and CDR2 FQNEAQ come from the germline V gene (reference sequence). This CDR3 spans 16 amino acids. CDR3 sequence reads: CASSTQSRGSNYGYTF. As DNA, the CDR3 is TGTGCCAGCAGTACCCAGAGCCGGGGGTCAAACTATGGCTACACCTTC. Full variable domain (remainder filled in from reference TRBV7-9 and TRBJ1-2): DTGVSQNPRHKITKRGQNVTFRCDPISEHNRLYWYRQTLGQGPEFLTYFQNEAQLEKSRLLSDRFSAERPKGSFSTLEIQRTEQGDSAMYLCASSTQSRGSNYGYTFGSGTRLTVV.

The chain employs TRBV5-1 and TRBJ2-7; TRBD1 might be the D (6 bases). The last part of the DNA fits TRBJ2-5 better; the J call may be wrong. In germline, CDR1 is SGHRS, CDR2 YFSETQ. The CDR3 totals 16 residues. The CDR3 sequence is CASSLAGTGSGETQYF. CDR3 nucleotide sequence: TGCGCCAGCAGCTTGGCGGGAACAGGGTCGGGGGAGACCCAGTACTTC.

The chain uses TRBV7-2 and TRBJ2-7, with D possibly called TRBD1 or TRBD2 (5 bases each). Germline CDR1 is SGHTA and CDR2 is FQGNSA. The CDR3 spans 15 residues. Trimming removed 3 bases from V and 0 bases from J, with 12 bases in between. The CDR3 nucleotides read TGTGCCAGCAGCTTGGTACCGGGGCACTCCTACGAGCAGTACTTC. Amino acids: CASSLVPGHSYEQYF.

V usage is TRBV5-6 and J usage is TRBJ2-1, with 8 bases lining up with TRBD2. The length of the CDR3 is 15 residues. Germline CDR1 is SGHDT and CDR2 is YYEEEE. V dropped 1 base and J dropped 7; count of bases not matched to a gene: 7. CDR3 region: CASSLLAGLENEQFF. Written as DNA, the CDR3 is TGTGCCAGCAGCTTGTTAGCGGGATTGGAGAATGAGCAGTTCTTC.

The genes are TRBV20-1 and TRBJ2-5; no clear D. Looked up from germline, CDR1 is DFQATT and CDR2 is SNEGSKA (reference sequence). The ends were cut back, 6 bases at V and 0 bases at J, with 17 bases in the middle. The CDR3 consists of 15 residues. The CDR3 DNA follows: TGCAGTGCGCGTGGTTGGTGGCCGTACCAAGAGACCCAGTACTTC. Residues: CSARGWWPYQETQYF.

The chain employs TRBV14 and TRBJ1-2; D gene uncertain. Germline loops: CDR1 SGHDN, CDR2 FVKESK. Between the trimmed V and J ends, which lost 3 bases and 8 bases, there was a span of 13 bases. CDR3 length equals 13 residues. The CDR3 nucleotides are TGTGCCAGCAGCCAGAGGGCCTATCGGGGCTACACCTTC. Amino acids: CASSQRAYRGYTF.

This clonotype was counted a single time. The CDR3 reads CASRRGGRAPYGYTF. CDR3 nucleotides: TGTGCCAGCAGACGCGGGGGCAGGGCCCCTTATGGCTACACCTTC. The rearrangement uses TRBV11-2 and TRBJ1-2, with D maybe TRBD1 (6 bases). The CDR3 has 15 amino acids. The germline gives CDR1 SGHAT, CDR2 FQNNGV. Trimming stripped 6 bases from V and 5 bases from J, with 19 bases between.

The chain joins TRBV30 to TRBJ2-7; D remains unclear. The V gene lost 0 bases and the J gene lost 2 bases, with 8 bases spanning the gap. The germline gives CDR1 GTSNPN, CDR2 SVGIG (reference sequence). The CDR3 has 13 amino acids. This chain's CDR3 is CAWSVMGPYEQYF. CDR3 bases: TGTGCCTGGAGTGTGATGGGCCCCTACGAGCAGTACTTC.

The rearrangement joins TRBV10-3 to TRBJ1-2; D remains ambiguous. This CDR3 is built from 11 residues. With 6 bases removed from V and 7 bases from J, the gap between germline ends came to 9 bases. CDR1 and CDR2 (germline): ENHRY, SYGVKD. The DNA of the CDR3 is TGTGCCATCAGCACAGAATCTGGCTACACCTTC. Translating it yields CAISTESGYTF.

Details on this clonotype: The germline gene is not matched at one end of the junction; a read error may be the cause. V and J are TRBV7-6 and TRBJ2-3; D is possibly TRBD2 (5 bases). The CDR3 loop spans 13 amino acids. The germline CDR1 and CDR2 sequences are SGHVS and FNYEAQ. CDR3 in DNA: TGTGCCAGCAGCCTAGCATGGGGAGATACGCAGTATTTT. It specifies CASSLAWGDTQYF.

A few counts support this clonotype. This rearrangement joins TRBV5-1 to TRBJ2-1, with D unresolved. The CDR3 extends over 13 amino acids. Trimming took off 5 bases at V and 4 bases at J, with 10 bases between the two ends. Germline CDR1 reads SGHRS; CDR2 reads YFSETQ. CDR3 in DNA: TGCGCCAGCAGACCGTCCCCATACAATGAGCAGTTCTTC. Its translation: CASRPSPYNEQFF.

The chain is built from TRBV9 and TRBJ2-2; a possible D gene is TRBD2 (5 bases). Germline CDR1 SGDLS, CDR2 YYNGEE. This CDR3 is 13 amino acids long. Trimming shortened V by 6 bases and J by 5 bases, and 11 bases separated the two germline ends. The CDR3 DNA follows: TGTGCCAGCACCGAACTAGAGACCGGGGAGCTGTTTTTT. Its translation: CASTELETGELFF.

This clonotype was found a few times. The rearrangement uses TRBV5-6 and TRBJ1-2; D might be TRBD1 (5 bases). CDR1 and CDR2 (germline): SGHDT, YYEEEE. The CDR3 covers 15 residues. V shed 4 bases and J shed 5 bases, with 18 bases lying between them. In nucleotides, the CDR3 is TGTGCCAGCAGCGGGGGACCCGTCGCCCCTTATGGCTACACCTTC. Translation: CASSGGPVAPYGYTF.

The J gene is TRBJ2-5, the V gene TRBV5-1; D might be TRBD2 (6 bases). The J call may be in error: the DNA end matches TRBJ2-7 better. The CDR3 has 12 amino acids. The V gene's germline CDR1 is SGHRS and CDR2 YFSETQ. The CDR3 DNA sequence: TGCGCCAGCAGCTTTGCGGGAAACGAGCAGTACTTC. Its protein is CASSFAGNEQYF.

This clonotype was found a few times. The rearrangement links TRBV20-1 to TRBJ2-5; D is unclear. Germline CDR1 is DFQATT and CDR2 is SNEGSKA (reference sequence). CDR3 length equals 14 residues. Trimming removed 6 bases at V and 5 bases at J, with 19 bases between. CDR3 in amino acids: CSAFDRSLGETQYF. In DNA form, the CDR3 reads TGCAGTGCGTTCGACCGGAGTCTAGGGGAGACCCAGTACTTC.

The chain uses TRBV7-3 and TRBJ2-7; 9 bases line up with TRBD2. J was trimmed by 2 bases and V by 5 bases; bases with no gene match: 4. This CDR3 is 14 amino acids long. Germline loops: CDR1 SGHTA, CDR2 FQGTGA. CDR3 nucleotides: TGTGCCAGCAGCCGAGTAGCGGGGGCCTACGAGCAGTACTTC. Translating it yields CASSRVAGAYEQYF.

The chain recombines TRBV5-1 with TRBJ2-3, with D possibly TRBD2 on 6 matching bases. V was cut by 5 bases and J by 2 bases, with 9 bases left in between. This CDR3 has 13 residues. The germline CDR1 and CDR2 sequences are SGHRS and YFSETQ. CDR3 sequence reads: CASSSGFTDTQYF. The CDR3, as DNA: TGCGCCAGCAGTAGCGGATTCACAGATACGCAGTATTTT.

The chain couples TRBV27 to TRBJ2-3; TRBD1 aligns across 10 bases. Germline assignment: CDR1 MNHEY and CDR2 SMNVEV (reference sequence). The junction had 7 bases not matched to a gene; V was cut back by 5 bases and J by 2 bases. The CDR3 sequence is 16 residues long. CDR3 coding DNA: TGTGCCAGCAGTCCCCAGGGACAGGGGCCCACAGATACGCAGTATTTT. It specifies CASSPQGQGPTDTQYF.

This clonotype was counted a few times. The chain carries TRBV5-1 and TRBJ1-1; 9 bases are shared with TRBD1. Germline CDR1 is SGHRS and CDR2 is YFSETQ. The trim removed 4 bases at V and 2 bases at J, leaving 12 bases unmatched. The CDR3 consists of 17 residues. CDR3 sequence reads: CASSPLGTGLVNTEAFF. CDR3 in DNA: TGCGCCAGCAGCCCCCTCGGGACAGGGTTAGTCAACACTGAAGCTTTCTTT.

Notes on this clonotype: One end of the junction varies from germline; a read error may be responsible. The chain links TRBV29-1 to TRBJ2-5, with a weak D call TRBD2 (5 bases). CDR1 is SQVTM and CDR2 is ANQGSEA in the germline V gene. The CDR3 contains 13 residues. The CDR3 DNA is TGCAACGTTCGGGGAGTTTTCCAAGAGACCCAGTACTTC. Translated: CNVRGVFQETQYF.